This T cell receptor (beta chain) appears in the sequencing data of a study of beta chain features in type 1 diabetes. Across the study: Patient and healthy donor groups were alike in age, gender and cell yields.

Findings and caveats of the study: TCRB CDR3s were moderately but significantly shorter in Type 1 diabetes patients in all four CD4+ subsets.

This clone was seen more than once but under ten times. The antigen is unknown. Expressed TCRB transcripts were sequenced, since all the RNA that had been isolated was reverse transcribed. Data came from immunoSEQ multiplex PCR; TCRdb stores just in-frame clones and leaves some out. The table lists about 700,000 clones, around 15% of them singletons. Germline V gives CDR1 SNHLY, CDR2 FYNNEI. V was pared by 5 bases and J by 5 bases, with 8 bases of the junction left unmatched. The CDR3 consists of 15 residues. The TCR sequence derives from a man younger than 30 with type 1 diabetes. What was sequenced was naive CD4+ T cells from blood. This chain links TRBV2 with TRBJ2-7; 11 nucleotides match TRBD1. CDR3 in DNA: TGTGCCAGCAGTCCCGGACAGGGGGCTATCCACGAGCAGTACTTC. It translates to CASSPGQGAIHEQYF. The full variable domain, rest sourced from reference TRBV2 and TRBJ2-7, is EPEVTQTPSHQVTQMGQEVILRCVPISNHLYFYWYRQILGQKVEFLVSFYNNEISEKSEIFDDQFSVERPDGSNFTLKIRSTKLEDSAMYFCASSPGQGAIHEQYFGPGTRLTVT.